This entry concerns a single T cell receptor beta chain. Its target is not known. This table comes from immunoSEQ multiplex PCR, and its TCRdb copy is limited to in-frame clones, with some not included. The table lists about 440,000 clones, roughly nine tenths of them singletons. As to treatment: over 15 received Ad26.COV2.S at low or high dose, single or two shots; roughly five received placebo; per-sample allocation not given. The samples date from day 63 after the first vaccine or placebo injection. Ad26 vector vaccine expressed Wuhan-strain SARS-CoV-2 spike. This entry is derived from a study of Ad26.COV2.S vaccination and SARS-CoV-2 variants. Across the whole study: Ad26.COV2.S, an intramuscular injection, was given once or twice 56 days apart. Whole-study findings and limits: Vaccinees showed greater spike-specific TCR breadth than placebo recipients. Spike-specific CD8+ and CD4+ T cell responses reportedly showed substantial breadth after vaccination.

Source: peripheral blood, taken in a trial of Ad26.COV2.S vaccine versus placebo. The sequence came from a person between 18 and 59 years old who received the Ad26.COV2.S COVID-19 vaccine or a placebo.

The CDR3 DNA reads as TGTGCCAGCAGCGTGAACACAGATACGCAGTATTTT. Translating it yields CASSVNTDTQYF. The chain is built from TRBV6-5 and TRBJ2-3; D is uncertain. This CDR3 region has 12 residues. Trimming cost V 6 bases and J 2 bases, with 6 bases left between them. CDR1 and CDR2 (germline): MNHEY, SVGAGI.